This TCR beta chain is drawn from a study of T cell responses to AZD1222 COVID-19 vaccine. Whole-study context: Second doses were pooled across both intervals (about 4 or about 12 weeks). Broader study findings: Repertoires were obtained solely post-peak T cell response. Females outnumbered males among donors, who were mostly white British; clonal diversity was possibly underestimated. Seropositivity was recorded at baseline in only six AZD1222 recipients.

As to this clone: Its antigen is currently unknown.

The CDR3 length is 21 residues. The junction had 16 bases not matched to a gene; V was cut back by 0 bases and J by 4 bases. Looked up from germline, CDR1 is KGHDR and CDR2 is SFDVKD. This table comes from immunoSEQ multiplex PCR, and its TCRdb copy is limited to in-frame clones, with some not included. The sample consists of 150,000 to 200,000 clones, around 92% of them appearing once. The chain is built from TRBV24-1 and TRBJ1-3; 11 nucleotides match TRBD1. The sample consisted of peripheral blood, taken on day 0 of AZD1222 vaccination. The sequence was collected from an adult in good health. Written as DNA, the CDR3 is TGTGCCACCAGTGATTTGCTAGTTGGACAGGGGGCGCAGCTATGCGGAAACACCATATATTTT. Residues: CATSDLLVGQGAQLCGNTIYF.